This TCR beta chain was sequenced for a study of shared clonotypes between healthy human individuals. General observations from the study: Read depth was anticipated to influence clonotype sharing among donors.

With regard to this clone: Its target is not known.

CD45RO-negative CD8 cells positively selected for CCR7 made up the naive population, which excluded terminally differentiated effector memory CD45RA+ cells. For each subset, genomic DNA was distributed in equal portions over several immunoSEQ plates. Generated by immunoSEQ multiplex PCR, the TCRdb table keeps only in-frame clones and is missing some. The sample records about 870,000 clones, approximately 92% being singletons. CDR1 and CDR2 (germline): MGHRA, YSYEKL. V dropped 1 base and J dropped 2; count of bases not matched to a gene: 5. The CDR3 is 16 residues long. The rearrangement joins TRBV4-1 to TRBJ1-5; TRBD1 matches at 7 bases. This clonotype was obtained from a young man in good health. Sequences were obtained from naive CD8+ T cells sorted from blood. The DNA of the CDR3 is TGCGCCAGCAGCCAAGTACTGACAGGGCGCAATCAGCCCCAGCATTTT. It is translated as CASSQVLTGRNQPQHF.